This T cell receptor beta chain came from a study of cytomegalovirus exposure and HLA in healthy donors. Study-wide results and limits: Across donors, most TCRs were seen rarely, yet some public ones were widespread. The study put around 180 TCR beta chains on its list as cytomegalovirus-associated. The tendency of first-cohort TCR clusters to co-occur in the 90 to 150 validation repertoires emerged from a later analysis. Three CMV-associated chains were confirmed in vitro to be specific for CMV antigens.

On this clone: Antigen specificity is unknown.

The protocol was immunoSEQ multiplex PCR, while the TCRdb copy is restricted to in-frame clones and leaves out a portion. This sample carries 250,000 or so clones, around 91% of them seen once, and the ten largest clones take 0.37%. This CDR3 contains 17 residues. Per the germline V gene, CDR1 is MGHRA and CDR2 is YSYEKL. Trimming pared 0 bases from V and 2 bases from J, leaving 13 bases between. The TCR sequence derives from a woman under 30 in good health and CMV-seronegative. Specimen: PBMCs. The chain carries TRBV4-1 and TRBJ2-2; tentative D call: TRBD1 (5 bases). The CDR3 reads CASSQDRVSLNTGELFF. Here the CDR3 DNA reads TGCGCCAGCAGCCAAGACAGGGTATCGCTTAACACCGGGGAGCTGTTTTTT.